A selection of T cell receptor beta chains follows, all from one sample in a study of regulatory T cells in long-lasting Graves disease. TCRdb ran MiXCR on the multiplex PCR reads and lists one entry per CDR3 protein. The sample lists roughly 410,000 distinct CDR3 sequences, roughly 15% occurring once. These data also featured in a second study, about T cells in Graves' hyperthyroidism and ophthalmopathy.

The sequencing used peripheral blood mononuclear cells (PBMCs), collected at new diagnosis, from a patient treated with antithyroid drugs. The source of these receptors is a middle-aged woman with Graves disease. Both conserved end residues are part of each CDR3. Each record gives: J gene, D gene, V gene, clone size, CDR3 protein, CDR3 DNA. The D gene is left open where the match is weak. Clone size is stated in some rows and not others, as once, few, many or a class when expanded.

TRBJ2-7 - TRBV20-1 many CSARGQVTFYEQYF TGCAGTGCTAGAGGACAGGTGACCTTCTACGAGCAGTACTTC
TRBJ2-5 - TRBV3-1 - CASSQASAKTQYF TGTGCCAGCAGCCAAGCTAGCGCGAAGACCCAGTACTTC
TRBJ1-2 - TRBV7-9 few CASRSQPTRAAGNYGYTF TGTGCCAGCAGGTCCCAACCCACCAGGGCCGCCGGGAACTATGGCTACACCTTC
TRBJ2-4 - TRBV7-9 - CASSLTMSGAKNIQYF TGTGCCAGCAGCTTAACTATGAGCGGGGCCAAAAACATTCAGTACTTC
TRBJ2-7 - TRBV7-6 many CASSLVRVGVSSYEQYF TGTGCCAGCAGCTTAGTGAGAGTTGGAGTTTCGAGTTACGAGCAGTACTTC
TRBJ2-1 - TRBV19 - CASSVNPYNGQFF TGTGCCAGTAGCGTTAATCCTTACAATGGGCAGTTCTTC
TRBJ2-7 - TRBV12-3/TRBV12-4 many CASSFQGSQYF TGTGCCAGCAGTTTTCAGGGCTCGCAGTACTTC
TRBJ2-1 TRBD1 TRBV5-1 many CASEEGTGNNEQFF TGCGCCAGCGAAGAAGGGACAGGGAACAATGAGCAGTTCTTC
TRBJ2-7 TRBD2 TRBV5-1 - CASSDGTSGTYEQYF TGCGCCAGCAGCGACGGGACTAGCGGAACCTACGAGCAGTACTTC
TRBJ2-6 - TRBV3-1 - CASSQVRGSISGAKVLTF TGTGCCAGCAGCCAAGTGCGGGGCTCCATCTCTGGGGCCAAGGTCCTGACTTTC
TRBJ2-7 TRBD1 TRBV11-3 many CASSLDLGTGAEEQYF TGTGCCAGCAGCTTAGACCTAGGGACAGGGGCAGAAGAGCAGTACTTC
TRBJ1-1 TRBD1 TRBV19 - CASSIQGAAFF TGTGCCAGTAGTATCCAGGGGGCGGCTTTCTTT
TRBJ1-1 - TRBV6-2/TRBV6-3 - CASSYGAANTEAFF TGTGCCAGCAGTTACGGGGCGGCGAACACTGAAGCTTTCTTT
TRBJ2-1 - TRBV10-3 many CAISGSASENEQFF TGTGCCATCAGTGGTAGCGCCTCGGAAAATGAGCAGTTCTTC
TRBJ2-6 TRBD2 TRBV19 many CASSPPPTSGISGANVLTF TGTGCCAGTAGTCCGCCGCCGACTAGCGGAATCTCTGGGGCCAACGTCCTGACTTTC
TRBJ2-2 TRBD2 TRBV6-1 few CASSRPPGLAGTNTGELFF TGTGCCAGCAGTCGCCCACCTGGACTAGCGGGAACGAACACCGGGGAGCTGTTTTTT
TRBJ2-1 TRBD2 TRBV7-8 many CASSLDPGSSGSRNEQFF TGTGCCAGCAGCTTAGACCCCGGAAGTAGCGGGAGTAGGAATGAGCAGTTCTTC
TRBJ2-1 TRBD2 TRBV4-1 - CASSQEEAGGRGEQFF TGCGCCAGCAGCCAAGAGGAAGCGGGAGGAAGGGGGGAGCAGTTCTTC
TRBJ1-5 - TRBV3-1 many CASSQGSNQPQHF TGTGCCAGCAGCCAAGGTAGCAATCAGCCCCAGCATTTT
TRBJ2-1 TRBD2 TRBV28 many CASSLAGAFNEQFF TGTGCCAGCAGTTTAGCGGGAGCTTTCAATGAGCAGTTCTTC
TRBJ2-7 TRBD2 TRBV2 many CASPGSVKLAGGPGYEQYF TGTGCCAGCCCCGGCTCGGTCAAACTAGCGGGAGGGCCCGGGTACGAGCAGTACTTC
TRBJ2-7 - TRBV5-4 few CASSFGWDGQYF TGTGCCAGCAGCTTTGGTTGGGACGGGCAGTACTTC
TRBJ1-1 - TRBV7-2 many CASSLGRVSNTEAFF TGTGCCAGCAGCTTAGGAAGGGTTTCGAACACTGAAGCTTTCTTT
TRBJ1-1 - TRBV7-9 few CASSPGTLGNTEAFF TGTGCCAGCAGCCCGGGGACTCTGGGGAACACTGAAGCTTTCTTT
TRBJ1-1 - TRBV28 many CASSLGGSVVRSEAFF TGTGCCAGCAGTTTGGGGGGGAGCGTGGTTCGAAGTGAAGCTTTCTTT
TRBJ2-7 - TRBV28 many CASTPGGTYEQYF TGTGCCAGCACCCCTGGCGGAACCTACGAGCAGTACTTC
TRBJ1-1 - TRBV15 few CATSKGGQMNTEAFF TGTGCCACCAGCAAGGGGGGGCAGATGAACACTGAAGCTTTCTTT
TRBJ1-6 TRBD1 TRBV27 many CASSKMGQGHSPLHF TGTGCCAGCAGTAAAATGGGACAGGGTCATTCACCCCTCCACTTT
TRBJ2-3 TRBD2 TRBV20-1 many CSARGPASGILADTQYF TGCAGTGCTAGAGGTCCCGCTAGCGGAATACTGGCAGATACGCAGTATTTT
TRBJ2-3 - TRBV24-1 - CATSDPARTDTQYF TGTGCCACCAGTGACCCAGCTAGAACAGATACGCAGTATTTT
TRBJ2-7 TRBD2 TRBV19 - CASSPTSGGSGAGYEQYF TGTGCCAGTAGTCCAACTAGCGGGGGGAGCGGAGCCGGTTACGAGCAGTACTTC
TRBJ1-4 TRBD1 TRBV5-1 many CASSPDRFEKLFF TGCGCCAGCAGCCCGGACAGGTTCGAAAAACTGTTTTTT
TRBJ2-3 - TRBV20-1 many CSATGTPSTDTQYF TGCAGTGCTACAGGGACACCAAGCACAGATACGCAGTATTTT
TRBJ1-1 - TRBV6-5 few CASSYGRATEAFF TGTGCCAGCAGTTATGGCAGGGCCACTGAAGCTTTCTTT
TRBJ1-2 - TRBV4-1 - CASSQDRDVRNYGYTF TGCGCCAGCAGCCAAGATCGAGACGTTCGAAACTATGGCTACACCTTC
TRBJ2-5 - TRBV11-2 many CASSPTPGWLGRQETQYF TGTGCCAGCAGCCCGACACCGGGGTGGTTGGGTCGACAAGAGACCCAGTACTTC
TRBJ2-6 TRBD2 TRBV28 many CASSLVGGKASGANVLTF TGTGCCAGCAGTTTGGTGGGAGGGAAAGCCTCTGGGGCCAACGTCCTGACTTTC
TRBJ1-6 - TRBV28 many CASREGGRSPLHF TGTGCCAGCAGGGAGGGTGGACGATCACCCCTCCACTTT
TRBJ2-1 - TRBV12-5 few CASGLVLSGPNEQFF TGTGCTAGTGGTTTGGTACTTAGCGGACCCAATGAGCAGTTCTTC
TRBJ2-7 - TRBV6-2/TRBV6-3 - CASSYDSLGEQHF TGTGCCAGCAGTTACGACAGTCTAGGCGAGCAGCACTTC
TRBJ2-7 - TRBV15 - CATSRVEENSYEQYF TGTGCCACCAGCAGAGTTGAAGAGAACTCCTACGAGCAGTACTTC
TRBJ2-3 - TRBV11-1 many CASSSGYLDTQYF TGTGCCAGCAGTTCGGGCTATTTGGATACGCAGTATTTT
TRBJ2-1 - TRBV5-1 - CASSPGMEGNEQFF TGCGCCAGCAGCCCAGGGATGGAAGGCAATGAGCAGTTCTTC
TRBJ2-1 TRBD2 TRBV28 - CASSMTSGIYNEQFF TGTGCCAGCAGTATGACTAGCGGGATCTACAATGAGCAGTTCTTC
TRBJ2-5 - TRBV27 many CASRGLRETQYF TGTGCCAGCCGTGGACTACGTGAGACCCAGTACTTC
TRBJ2-1 TRBD2 TRBV7-8 few CASRQGLAGVPNEQFF TGTGCCAGCAGACAGGGACTAGCGGGAGTTCCCAATGAGCAGTTCTTC
TRBJ2-1 TRBD2 TRBV2 many CASKPLAGVNEQFF TGTGCCAGCAAGCCCCTAGCGGGAGTAAACGAGCAGTTCTTC
TRBJ2-1 TRBD2 TRBV5-1 few CASSRGASGSGEQFF TGCGCCAGCAGCCGTGGGGCTAGCGGGTCCGGTGAGCAGTTCTTC
TRBJ2-7 - TRBV28 many CASIPGGGSPHEQYF TGTGCCAGCATCCCCGGAGGAGGGAGCCCTCACGAGCAGTACTTC
TRBJ2-7 - TRBV7-9 many CASSPVAAYEQYF TGTGCCAGCAGCCCAGTAGCTGCCTACGAGCAGTACTTC
TRBJ2-3 - TRBV11-3 - CASTRKDSYTDTQYF TGTGCCAGCACAAGAAAGGACAGCTACACGGATACGCAGTATTTT
TRBJ1-5 - TRBV6-5 many CASSLTGQGNQPQHF TGTGCCAGCAGTTTAACGGGACAAGGGAATCAGCCCCAGCATTTT
TRBJ2-3 TRBD2 TRBV12-3/TRBV12-4 - CASSLGGLAGQSSYNEQYF TGTGCCAGCAGTTTAGGAGGACTAGCGGGACAGAGCTCCTACAATGAGCAGTATTTT
TRBJ2-5 - TRBV20-1 few CSARDRKREDRETQYF TGCAGTGCTAGAGACAGGAAGAGGGAGGACAGAGAGACCCAGTACTTC
TRBJ1-5 TRBD1 TRBV19 many CASSPGTGHNQPQHF TGTGCCAGTAGTCCCGGGACAGGGCACAATCAGCCCCAGCATTTT
TRBJ2-1 TRBD2 TRBV7-3 few CASSLLAGGVYNEQFF TGTGCCAGCAGCTTATTGGCGGGAGGGGTCTACAATGAGCAGTTCTTC
TRBJ1-5 - TRBV7-9 - CASSLMGPGEPQHF TGTGCCAGCAGCTTAATGGGGCCCGGCGAACCCCAGCATTTT
TRBJ2-7 TRBD1 TRBV3-1 - CASSREPGQVYEQYF TGTGCCAGCAGCCGCGAACCGGGACAGGTCTACGAGCAGTACTTC
TRBJ2-3 - TRBV28 - CASSLGSGLNNGGDTQYF TGTGCCAGCAGTTTGGGATCGGGACTCAACAATGGAGGAGATACGCAGTATTTT